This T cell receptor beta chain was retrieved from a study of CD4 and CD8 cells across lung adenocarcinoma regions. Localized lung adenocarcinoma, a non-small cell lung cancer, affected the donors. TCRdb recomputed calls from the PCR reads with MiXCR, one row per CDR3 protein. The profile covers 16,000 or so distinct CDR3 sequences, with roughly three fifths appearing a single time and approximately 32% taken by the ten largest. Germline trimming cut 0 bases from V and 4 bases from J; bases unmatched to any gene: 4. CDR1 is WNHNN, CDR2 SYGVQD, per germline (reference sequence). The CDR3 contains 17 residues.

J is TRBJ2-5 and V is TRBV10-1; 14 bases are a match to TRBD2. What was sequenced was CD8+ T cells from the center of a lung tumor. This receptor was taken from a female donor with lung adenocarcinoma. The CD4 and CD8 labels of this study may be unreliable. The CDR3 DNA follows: TGCGCCAGCAGTGAGTCGAAGGGACTAGCGGGAGTAGAGACCCAGTACTTC. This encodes CASSESKGLAGVETQYF.